The 18 T cell receptor beta chains below come from one sample, sequenced in a study of metastatic and nonmetastatic thyroid tumors. Treatment of any kind had been given to no patient before thyroid surgery. TCRdb reprocessed the PCR reads using MiXCR. Here the sample spans about 70,000 clones, about 17% being singletons. Sequenced material: blood. Receptors were obtained from a female donor with papillary thyroid cancer or a benign thyroid nodule (not recorded which). Some clones in this sample may be carry-over from other donors' samples.

This clone showed up many times. The chain couples TRBV30 to TRBJ1-6; no clear D. The CDR3 totals 15 residues. The germline V gene encodes CDR1 GTSNPN and CDR2 SVGIG (reference sequence). Trimming left V 3 bases short and J 0 bases short, with 9 bases between. The CDR3 nucleotides are TGTGCCTGGAGGGAGAAAGCCTCCTATAATTCACCCCTCCACTTT. Translation gives CAWREKASYNSPLHF. The full variable domain, with the rest looked up from reference TRBV30 and TRBJ1-6, is SQTIHQWPATLVQPVGSPLSLECTVEGTSNPNLYWYRQAAGRGLQLLFYSVGIGQISSEVPQNLSASRPQDRQFILSSKKLLLSDSGFYLCAWREKASYNSPLHFGNGTRLTVT.

This clone was observed many times. V is TRBV3-1 and J is TRBJ1-2; 8 positions match TRBD1. This CDR3 is built from 16 residues. V was pared by 5 bases and J by 6 bases, with 14 bases of the junction left unmatched. Germline V lookup: CDR1 LGHDT, CDR2 YNNKEL (reference sequence). CDR3 nucleotide sequence: TGTGCCAGCAGCAACCGGGACAGGCAACATCGGGATGGCTACACCTTC. Protein product: CASSNRDRQHRDGYTF.

This clone was counted between two and nine times. This chain joins TRBV6-1 and TRBJ1-2; 7 nucleotides align to TRBD1. J was trimmed by 5 bases and V by 7 bases; bases with no gene match: 10. There are 14 residues in the CDR3. Germline V lookup: CDR1 MNHNS, CDR2 SASEGT. CDR3 residues: CASTPGGGWYGYTF. The CDR3 DNA sequence: TGTGCCAGCACCCCAGGGGGGGGATGGTATGGCTACACCTTC.

V is TRBV11-2 and J is TRBJ2-2; D may be TRBD1 (6 bases). V dropped 0 bases and J dropped 3 bases, with 14 bases sitting between them. CDR3 length equals 17 residues. Germline V lookup: CDR1 SGHAT, CDR2 FQNNGV. Here the CDR3 reads CASSLEGTAGDTGELFF. In nucleotides, the CDR3 is TGTGCCAGCAGCTTAGAGGGGACGGCAGGGGACACCGGGGAGCTGTTTTTT.

This clone appeared many times. The chain joins TRBV3-1 to TRBJ2-3, with D hard to call. The germline gives CDR1 LGHDT, CDR2 YNNKEL (reference sequence). The germline V and J ends were trimmed by 1 base and 0 bases, with 8 bases remaining between them. The CDR3 runs 15 residues. In DNA form, the CDR3 reads TGTGCCAGCAGCCAAGCAGCACCTAGCACAGATACGCAGTATTTT. It yields the protein CASSQAAPSTDTQYF.

The chain recombines TRBV11-2 with TRBJ2-1; TRBD2 is a possible D gene (6 bases). Trimming pared 2 bases from V and 4 bases from J, leaving 18 bases between. CDR3 length equals 17 residues. Germline CDR1 SGHAT, CDR2 FQNNGV. CDR3 coding DNA: TGTGCCAGCAGCTTAAATCCCCGCGGGGCGATATACAATGAGCAGTTCTTC. Amino acid sequence: CASSLNPRGAIYNEQFF.

Ten or more counts support this clone. V is TRBV6-1 and J is TRBJ2-7; D is uncertain. The CDR3 has 14 residues. Trimming removed 5 bases at V and 4 bases at J, with 15 bases between. Germline V gene sequence: CDR1 MNHNS, CDR2 SASEGT. CDR3 DNA: TGTGCCAGCAGTCCCTCCCTGGCAACTTACGAGCAGTACTTC. Protein product: CASSPSLATYEQYF.

A note on this clone: One junction end does not reproduce the germline sequence, and a read error may be involved. The J gene is TRBJ1-1, the V gene TRBV28, with TRBD1 matching 8 bases. Germline values: CDR1 MDHEN, CDR2 SYDVKM. This CDR3 is 15 amino acids long. The CDR3 coding sequence is TGTGCCAGCAGTTTCCCTGGACAGGGAATGACTGGAGCTTTCTTT. Encoded protein: CASSFPGQGMTGAFF.

The sample holds a few counts of this clone. With a much larger clone just one base away, this may be a read error. Other DNA sequences in the sample encode the same CDR3. V is TRBV5-6 and J is TRBJ2-3; the match to TRBD1 covers 8 bases. Germline V lookup: CDR1 SGHDT, CDR2 YYEEEE. The CDR3 is made up of 15 amino acids. The CDR3 DNA reads as TGTGCCAGTAGCTCCCAGACAGGGGCCGCAGATACGCAGTATTTT. Protein: CASSSQTGAADTQYF.

This clone was recorded many times. The rearrangement links TRBV28 to TRBJ1-5; D may be TRBD1 (5 bases). CDR1 and CDR2 from the germline V gene are MDHEN and SYDVKM. The CDR3 runs 13 residues. V dropped 6 bases and J dropped 1 base, with 7 bases sitting between them. This CDR3 is CASRRDSNQPQHF. As DNA, the CDR3 is TGTGCCAGCAGGAGGGACAGCAATCAGCCCCAGCATTTT.

This clone was counted many times. This chain's CDR3 is CASSPLQPTGDSYEQYF. The CDR3 DNA sequence: TGTGCCAGCAGTCCTCTTCAACCTACAGGGGACTCCTACGAGCAGTACTTC. The chain couples TRBV27 to TRBJ2-7, with 7 bases that match TRBD1. Germline V gene data show CDR1 as MNHEY and CDR2 as SMNVEV (reference sequence). Germline trimming cut 5 bases from V and 0 bases from J; bases unmatched to any gene: 13. The length of the CDR3 is 17 residues.

The CDR3 protein is CATSDGGWGVSYEQYF. CDR3 in DNA: TGTGCCACCAGTGATGGGGGGTGGGGAGTCTCCTACGAGCAGTACTTC. J is TRBJ2-7 and V is TRBV24-1, with a tentative D call TRBD2 (6 bases). Germline V gene sequence: CDR1 KGHDR, CDR2 SFDVKD. CDR3 length: 16 amino acids. V was pared by 3 bases and J by 0 bases, with 14 bases between.

V and J are TRBV5-1 and TRBJ2-2, with D perhaps matching TRBD2 (5 bases). Germline V lookup: CDR1 SGHRS, CDR2 YFSETQ. V was pared by 1 base and J by 5 bases, with 15 bases between. CDR3 length equals 16 residues. CDR3 coding DNA: TGCGCCAGCAGCTTGCTCACCTCCTCGGGGACCGGGGAGCTGTTTTTT. Its translation is CASSLLTSSGTGELFF.

This clone has ten or more counts. V is TRBV3-1 and J is TRBJ1-1, with D perhaps matching TRBD1 (6 bases). The CDR3 length is 16 residues. Per the germline V gene, CDR1 is LGHDT and CDR2 is YNNKEL (reference sequence). Trimming stripped 1 base from V and 1 base from J, with 13 bases between. DNA of the CDR3: TGTGCCAGCAGCCAAGCCCAACAGGGAGAGAACACTGAAGCTTTCTTT. Amino acids: CASSQAQQGENTEAFF.

This clone was seen many times. The chain employs TRBV6-5 and TRBJ1-1; the D gene is possibly TRBD1 (6 bases). Germline V gives CDR1 MNHEY, CDR2 SVGAGI. The CDR3 extends over 14 amino acids. Trimming cost V 2 bases and J 1 base, with 8 bases left between them. This CDR3 is CASSYGTRNTEAFF. CDR3 bases: TGTGCCAGCAGTTACGGGACACGGAACACTGAAGCTTTCTTT.

At least ten counts were recorded for this clone. The J gene is TRBJ1-4, the V gene TRBV7-9; 8 bases match TRBD1. This CDR3 has 16 residues. Looked up from germline, CDR1 is SEHNR and CDR2 is FQNEAQ (reference sequence). Trimming at V came to 3 bases and at J to 4 bases, leaving 7 bases not matched to a gene. The CDR3 DNA is TGTGCCAGCAGCTTGTATCAGGGGGCGCGTAATGAAAAACTGTTTTTT. As protein: CASSLYQGARNEKLFF.

Comments on this clone: A much larger clone differs by one base, so this may be a read error. This sample includes further DNA sequences coding for the same CDR3. The chain links TRBV5-4 to TRBJ1-2; 8 nucleotides line up with TRBD1. V dropped 5 bases and J dropped 5; count of bases not matched to a gene: 11. This CDR3 has 15 residues. From germline, CDR1 is SGHNT and CDR2 YYREEE (reference sequence). CDR3 protein: CASSHRGAPGYGYTF. The CDR3, as DNA: TGTGCCAGCAGTCACAGGGGGGCGCCGGGGTATGGCTACACCTTC.

The V call is TRBV19, the J call TRBJ1-2; tentatively, D is TRBD1 (5 bases). CDR3 size: 14 residues. In germline, CDR1 is LNHDA, CDR2 SQIVND (reference sequence). Trimming stripped 4 bases from V and 4 bases from J, with 13 bases between. The CDR3 DNA follows: TGTGCCAGTAGTACAGACGCAGGGCTCTATGGCTACACCTTC. This encodes CASSTDAGLYGYTF.